This T cell receptor beta chain was obtained from a study of blood T cell repertoires in COVID-19. The overall study: Acute and convalescent COVID-19 specimens originated in the United States, Italy and Spain. From T cells, B-cell-depleted T cells, or PBMCs came the material, which was cDNA or gDNA.

Using immunoSEQ multiplex PCR, the repertoire was profiled, and TCRdb retains in-frame clones only, with some absent. This sample has around 200,000 clones, with 80% to 90% found just once. Germline V gene sequence: CDR1 LNHDA, CDR2 SQIVND (reference sequence). V lost 11 bases and J lost 5; bases outside the gene matches: 8. The CDR3 is 12 residues long. This chain uses TRBV19 with TRBJ2-5, with TRBD1 matching over 7 bases. The TCR was taken from a woman aged 80 or over with active or convalescent COVID-19. What was sequenced was peripheral blood. CDR3 DNA sequence: TGTGCCTGCAGGGGGATCCGGGAGACCCAGTACTTC. This sequence encodes CACRGIRETQYF.